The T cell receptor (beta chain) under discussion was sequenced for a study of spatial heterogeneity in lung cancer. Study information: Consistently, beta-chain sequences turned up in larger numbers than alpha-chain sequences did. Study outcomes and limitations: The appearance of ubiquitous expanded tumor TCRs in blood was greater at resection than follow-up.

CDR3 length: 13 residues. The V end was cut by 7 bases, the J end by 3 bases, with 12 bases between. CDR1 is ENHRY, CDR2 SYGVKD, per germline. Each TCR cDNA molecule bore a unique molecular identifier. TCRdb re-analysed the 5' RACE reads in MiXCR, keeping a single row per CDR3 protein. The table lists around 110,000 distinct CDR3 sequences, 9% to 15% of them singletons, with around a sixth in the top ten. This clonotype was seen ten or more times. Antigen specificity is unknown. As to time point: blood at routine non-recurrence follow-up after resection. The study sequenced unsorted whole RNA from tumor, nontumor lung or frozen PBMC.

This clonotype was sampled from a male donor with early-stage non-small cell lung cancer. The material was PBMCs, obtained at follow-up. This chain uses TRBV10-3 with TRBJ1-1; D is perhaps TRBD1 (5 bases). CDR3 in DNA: TGTGCCATCAACTCACTAGGGGACACTGAAGCTTTCTTT. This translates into CAINSLGDTEAFF.